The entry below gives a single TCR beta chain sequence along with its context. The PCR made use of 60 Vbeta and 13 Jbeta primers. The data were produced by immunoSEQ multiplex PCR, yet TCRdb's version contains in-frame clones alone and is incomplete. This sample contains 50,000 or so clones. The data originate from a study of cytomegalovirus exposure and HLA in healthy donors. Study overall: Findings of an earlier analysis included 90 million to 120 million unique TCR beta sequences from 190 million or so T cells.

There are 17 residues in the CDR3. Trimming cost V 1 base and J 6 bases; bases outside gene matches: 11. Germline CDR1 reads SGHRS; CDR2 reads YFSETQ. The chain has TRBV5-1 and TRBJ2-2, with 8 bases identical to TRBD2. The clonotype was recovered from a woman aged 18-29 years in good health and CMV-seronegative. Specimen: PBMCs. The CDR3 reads CASSLSPAGVSAGELFF. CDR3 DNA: TGCGCCAGCAGCTTGTCGCCAGCGGGAGTTAGCGCCGGGGAGCTGTTTTTT.